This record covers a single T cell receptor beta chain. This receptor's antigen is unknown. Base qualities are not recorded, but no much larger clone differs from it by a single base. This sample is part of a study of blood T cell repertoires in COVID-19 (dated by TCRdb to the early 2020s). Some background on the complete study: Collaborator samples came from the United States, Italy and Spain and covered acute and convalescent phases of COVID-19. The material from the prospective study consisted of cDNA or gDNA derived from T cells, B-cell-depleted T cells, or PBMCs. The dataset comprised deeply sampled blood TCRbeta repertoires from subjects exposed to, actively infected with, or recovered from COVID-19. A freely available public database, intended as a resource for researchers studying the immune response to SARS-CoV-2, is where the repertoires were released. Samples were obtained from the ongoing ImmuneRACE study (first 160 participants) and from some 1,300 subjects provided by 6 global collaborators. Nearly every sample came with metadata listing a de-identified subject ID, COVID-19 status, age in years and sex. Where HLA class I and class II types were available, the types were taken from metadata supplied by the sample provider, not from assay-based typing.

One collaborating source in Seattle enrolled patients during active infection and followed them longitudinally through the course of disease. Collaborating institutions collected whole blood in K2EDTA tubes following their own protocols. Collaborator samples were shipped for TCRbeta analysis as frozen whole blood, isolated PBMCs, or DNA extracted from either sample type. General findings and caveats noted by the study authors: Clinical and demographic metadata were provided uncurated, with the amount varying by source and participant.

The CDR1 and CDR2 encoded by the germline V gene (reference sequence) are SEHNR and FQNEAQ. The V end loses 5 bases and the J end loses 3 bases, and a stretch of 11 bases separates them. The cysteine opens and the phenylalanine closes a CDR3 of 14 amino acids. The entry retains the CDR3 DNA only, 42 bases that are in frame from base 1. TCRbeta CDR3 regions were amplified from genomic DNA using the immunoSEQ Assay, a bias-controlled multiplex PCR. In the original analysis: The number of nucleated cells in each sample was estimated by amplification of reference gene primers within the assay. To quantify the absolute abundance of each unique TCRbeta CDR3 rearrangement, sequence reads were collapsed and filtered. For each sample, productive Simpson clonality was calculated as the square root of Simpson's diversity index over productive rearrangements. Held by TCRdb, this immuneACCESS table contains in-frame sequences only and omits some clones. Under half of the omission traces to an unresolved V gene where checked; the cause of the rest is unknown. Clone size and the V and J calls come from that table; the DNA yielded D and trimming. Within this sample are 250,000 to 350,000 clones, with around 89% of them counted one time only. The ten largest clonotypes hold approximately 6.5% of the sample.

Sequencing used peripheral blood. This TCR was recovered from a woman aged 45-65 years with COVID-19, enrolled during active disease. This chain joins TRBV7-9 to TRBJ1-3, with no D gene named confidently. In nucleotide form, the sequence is TGTGCCAGCAGCCATCGGGGTGATGGAAACACCATATATTTT. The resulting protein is CASSHRGDGNTIYF.